This paragraph reports one TCR beta chain. The antigen is not known. The sample originates from a study of OX40 agonist ivuxolimab in advanced cancers. Study-level information: The mean age was approximately 60 years, ranging from roughly 23 to 79, with roughly four fifths of participants male.

Generated by immunoSEQ multiplex PCR, the TCRdb table keeps only in-frame clones and is missing some. The table shows 55,000 to 80,000 clones, with 75% to 90% occurring only once. The study, taken as a whole, reports: Which antigen the expanded peripheral T cells recognized is unknown.

The length of the CDR3 is 18 residues. V dropped 5 bases and J dropped 2; count of bases not matched to a gene: 10. The germline gives CDR1 LNHDA, CDR2 SQIVND (reference sequence). V usage is TRBV19 and J usage is TRBJ1-5; TRBD1 agrees at 12 bases. The sequencing used CD4+ or CD8+ T cells sorted from blood, collected in a trial of the OX40 agonist ivuxolimab. The receptor comes from an adult with an advanced solid tumor such as melanoma, head and neck, liver or kidney cancer. CDR3 coding DNA: TGTGCCAGTAGTTTGGCGGGGACAGGGGGCTTCGGCAATCAGCCCCAGCATTTT. It is translated as CASSLAGTGGFGNQPQHF.